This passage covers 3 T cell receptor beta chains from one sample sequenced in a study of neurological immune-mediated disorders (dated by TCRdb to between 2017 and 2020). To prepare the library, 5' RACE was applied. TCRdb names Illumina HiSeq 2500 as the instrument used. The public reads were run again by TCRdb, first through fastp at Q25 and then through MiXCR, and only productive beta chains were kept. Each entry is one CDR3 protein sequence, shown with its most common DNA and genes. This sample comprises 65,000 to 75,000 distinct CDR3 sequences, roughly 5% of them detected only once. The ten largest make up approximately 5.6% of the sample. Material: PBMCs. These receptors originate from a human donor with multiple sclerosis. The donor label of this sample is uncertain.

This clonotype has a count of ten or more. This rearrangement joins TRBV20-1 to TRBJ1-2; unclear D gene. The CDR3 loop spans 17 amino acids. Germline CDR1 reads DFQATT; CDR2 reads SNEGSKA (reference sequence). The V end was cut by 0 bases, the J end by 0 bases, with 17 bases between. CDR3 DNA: TGCAGTGCTAGAGATCCCAACCCCCAGAGAACTAACTATGGCTACACCTTC. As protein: CSARDPNPQRTNYGYTF.

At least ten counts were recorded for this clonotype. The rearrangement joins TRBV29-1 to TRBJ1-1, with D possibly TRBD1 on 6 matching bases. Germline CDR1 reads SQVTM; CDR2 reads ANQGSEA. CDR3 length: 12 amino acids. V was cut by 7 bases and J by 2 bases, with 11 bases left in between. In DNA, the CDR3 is TGCAGCGCGTTAGGGGGTAACACTGAAGCTTTCTTT. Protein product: CSALGGNTEAFF.

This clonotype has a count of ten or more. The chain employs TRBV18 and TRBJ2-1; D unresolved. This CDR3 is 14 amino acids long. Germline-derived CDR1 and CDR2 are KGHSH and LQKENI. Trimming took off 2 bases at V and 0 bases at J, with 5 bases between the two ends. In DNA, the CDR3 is TGTGCCAGCTCACCAGGGCCCTCCTACAATGAGCAGTTCTTC. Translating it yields CASSPGPSYNEQFF.